This T cell receptor (beta chain) was identified in a study of shared clonotypes between healthy human individuals. The germline gives CDR1 KGHSH, CDR2 LQKENI. V lost 5 bases to trimming and J lost 0 bases, with 10 bases between them. The CDR3 loop spans 15 amino acids. Deep-level running was used for the assay. Over several immunoSEQ plates, each subset's genomic DNA was distributed in even portions. The repertoire was sequenced with immunoSEQ multiplex PCR; TCRdb's copy has only in-frame clones and lacks some. The data contain fewer than 1.6 million clones, approximately 98.5% of them singletons. The receptor was derived from a man aged 25-45 years in good health. The chain uses TRBV18 and TRBJ1-4; the D is unclear. Source material: naive CD4+ T cells sorted from blood. Subset noted: CD45RA+ positively selected. CDR3 protein: CASSNEGATNEKLFF. CDR3 DNA sequence: TGTGCCAGCTCAAATGAGGGTGCAACTAATGAAAAACTGTTTTTT.